This T cell receptor (beta chain) was sequenced in a study of blood T cell repertoires in COVID-19 (dated by TCRdb to 2018 to 2020). Concerning the study at large: Samples covering the acute and convalescent phases of COVID-19 were provided by collaborators in the United States, Italy and Spain. The prospective study material was composed of cDNA or gDNA derived from T cells, B-cell-depleted T cells, or PBMCs. Subjects who had been exposed to COVID-19, were actively infected with it, or had recovered from it provided the deeply sampled blood TCRbeta repertoires that made up the dataset. The repertoires were released in a freely available public database intended as a resource for research on the immune response to SARS-CoV-2. The samples were drawn from the first 160 participants of the ongoing ImmuneRACE study and from over 950 subjects provided by 6 global collaborators. Sample metadata almost always included a de-identified subject ID, COVID-19 status, age in years and sex. Where available, HLA class I and class II types were taken from metadata supplied by the sample provider and were not determined by assay-based typing.

Collaborating institutions collected whole blood in K2EDTA tubes following their own protocols. For TCRbeta analysis, collaborator samples were shipped as frozen whole blood, as isolated PBMCs, or as DNA extracted from either sample type. TCRbeta CDR3 regions were amplified from genomic DNA using the immunoSEQ Assay, a bias-controlled multiplex PCR. On the study's bioinformatics: The number of nucleated cells in each sample was estimated by amplification of reference gene primers within the assay. Sequence reads were collapsed and filtered to measure the absolute abundance of every unique TCRbeta CDR3 rearrangement. Productive Simpson clonality was computed per sample as the square root of Simpson's diversity index over productive rearrangements. Held by TCRdb, this immuneACCESS table contains in-frame sequences only and omits some clones. Under half of the omission traces to an unresolved V gene where checked; the cause of the rest is unknown. The DNA gave D and trimming, while V, J and clone size come from that table. The sample has 200,000 to 250,000 clones on record, about 83% of them singletons. 7.4% of the sample is taken by the ten largest.

Summary of the overall study and its limitations: The amount of clinical and demographic metadata varied by source and participant and was provided uncurated.

Measured from the cysteine to the phenylalanine, the CDR3 is 15 residues long. Solely the CDR3 DNA is kept, with 45 bases framed from the first base. The junction carries 14 bases between V and J, which are trimmed by 2 bases and 4 bases respectively. Looking up the germline V gene (reference sequence) yields CDR1 MNHNY and CDR2 SVGAGI. As regards this clone: Its antigen remains undetermined. No base quality information exists; no much larger clone differs at one position.

In this chain, TRBV6-6 is recombined with TRBJ1-1; the D gene lacks a confident call. Sequenced input: peripheral blood. The clonotype was recovered from a woman aged 45-65 years with acute or convalescent COVID-19. The DNA is as follows: TGTGCCAGCAGTTACCGGGGAGGGTCATCCACTGAAGCTTTCTTT. Translated, this is CASSYRGGSSTEAFF.